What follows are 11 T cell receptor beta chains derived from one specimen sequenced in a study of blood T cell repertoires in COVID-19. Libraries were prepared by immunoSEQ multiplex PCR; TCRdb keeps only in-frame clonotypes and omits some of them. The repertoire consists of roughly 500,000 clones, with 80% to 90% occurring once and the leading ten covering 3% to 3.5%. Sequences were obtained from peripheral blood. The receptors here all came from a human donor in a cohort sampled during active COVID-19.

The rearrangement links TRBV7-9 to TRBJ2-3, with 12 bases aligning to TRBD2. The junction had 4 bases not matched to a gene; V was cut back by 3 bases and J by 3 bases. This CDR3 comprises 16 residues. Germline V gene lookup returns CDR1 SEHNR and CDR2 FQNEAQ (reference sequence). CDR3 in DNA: TGTGCCAGCAGCTTGTGGACTAGCGGGAAAACAGATACGCAGTATTTT. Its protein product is CASSLWTSGKTDTQYF. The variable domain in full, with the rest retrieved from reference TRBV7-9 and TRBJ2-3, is DTGVSQNPRHKITKRGQNVTFRCDPISEHNRLYWYRQTLGQGPEFLTYFQNEAQLEKSRLLSDRFSAERPKGSFSTLEIQRTEQGDSAMYLCASSLWTSGKTDTQYFGPGTRLTVL.

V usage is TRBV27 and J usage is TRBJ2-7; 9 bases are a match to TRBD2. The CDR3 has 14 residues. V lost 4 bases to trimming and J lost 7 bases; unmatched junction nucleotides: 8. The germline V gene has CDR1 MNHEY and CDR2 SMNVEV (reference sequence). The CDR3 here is CASSYGGRAVEQYF. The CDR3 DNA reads TGTGCCAGCAGTTATGGCGGGAGGGCTGTTGAGCAGTACTTC.

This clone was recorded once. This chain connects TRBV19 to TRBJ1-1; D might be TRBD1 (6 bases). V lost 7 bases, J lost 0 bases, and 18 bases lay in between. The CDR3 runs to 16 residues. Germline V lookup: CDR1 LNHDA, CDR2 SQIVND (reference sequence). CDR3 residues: CASTPGVAPMNTEAFF. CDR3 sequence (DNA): TGTGCCAGTACTCCAGGGGTCGCCCCGATGAACACTGAAGCTTTCTTT.

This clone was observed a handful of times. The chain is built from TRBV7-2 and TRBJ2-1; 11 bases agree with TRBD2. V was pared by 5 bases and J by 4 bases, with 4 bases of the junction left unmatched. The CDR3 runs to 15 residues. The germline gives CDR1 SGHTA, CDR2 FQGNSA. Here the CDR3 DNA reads TGTGCCAGCAGCAGGGGACTAGCGGAGTACAATGAGCAGTTCTTC. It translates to CASSRGLAEYNEQFF.

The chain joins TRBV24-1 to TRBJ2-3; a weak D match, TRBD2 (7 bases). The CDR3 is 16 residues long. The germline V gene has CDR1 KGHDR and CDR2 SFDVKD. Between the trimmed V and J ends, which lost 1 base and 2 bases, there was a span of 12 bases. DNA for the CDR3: TGTGCCACCAGTGATTTTCAGCGGGGACACACAGATACGCAGTATTTT. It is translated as CATSDFQRGHTDTQYF.

The CDR3 sequence is CASSFLGGHGNEQFF. In DNA form, the CDR3 reads TGTGCCAGCAGCTTCTTAGGGGGACACGGCAATGAGCAGTTCTTC. This chain connects TRBV7-3 to TRBJ2-1, with D possibly being TRBD1 (6 bases). This CDR3 spans 15 amino acids. Trimming pared 3 bases from V and 6 bases from J, leaving 15 bases between. Looked up from germline, CDR1 is SGHTA and CDR2 is FQGTGA.

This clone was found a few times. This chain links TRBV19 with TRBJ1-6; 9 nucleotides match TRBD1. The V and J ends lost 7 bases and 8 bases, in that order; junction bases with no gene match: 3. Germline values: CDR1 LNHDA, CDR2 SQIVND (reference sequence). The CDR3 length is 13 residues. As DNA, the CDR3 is TGTGCCAGTACGGGACAGGGAGATTCACCCCTCCACTTT. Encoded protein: CASTGQGDSPLHF.

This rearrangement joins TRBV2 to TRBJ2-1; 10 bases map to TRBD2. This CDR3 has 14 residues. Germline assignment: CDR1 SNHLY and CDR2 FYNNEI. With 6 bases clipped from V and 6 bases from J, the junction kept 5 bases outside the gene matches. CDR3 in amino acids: CASRVLAGFNEQFF. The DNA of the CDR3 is TGTGCCAGCAGAGTACTAGCGGGATTCAATGAGCAGTTCTTC.

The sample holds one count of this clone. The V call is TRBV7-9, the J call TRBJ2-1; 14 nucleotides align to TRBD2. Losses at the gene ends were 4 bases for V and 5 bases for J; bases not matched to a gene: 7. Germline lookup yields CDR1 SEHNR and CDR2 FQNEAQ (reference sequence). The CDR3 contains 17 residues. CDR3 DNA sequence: TGTGCCAGCAGCTCCCGGACTAGCGGGAGGTCCCACAATGAGCAGTTCTTC. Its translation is CASSSRTSGRSHNEQFF.

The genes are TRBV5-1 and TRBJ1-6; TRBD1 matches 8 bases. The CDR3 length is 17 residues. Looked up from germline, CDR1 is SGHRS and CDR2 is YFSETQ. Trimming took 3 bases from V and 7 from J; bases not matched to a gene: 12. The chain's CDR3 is CASSSITSGTGNSPLHF. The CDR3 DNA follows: TGCGCCAGCAGCTCAATTACCTCCGGGACAGGCAATTCACCCCTCCACTTT.

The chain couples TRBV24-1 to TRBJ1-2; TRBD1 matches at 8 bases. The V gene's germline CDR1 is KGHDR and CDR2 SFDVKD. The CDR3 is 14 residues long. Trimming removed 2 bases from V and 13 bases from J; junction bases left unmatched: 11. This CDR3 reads CATSDSWDSDRVTF. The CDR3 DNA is TGTGCCACCAGTGATTCATGGGACTCGGACAGGGTCACCTTC.